The rows below give T cell receptor beta chains drawn from one sample of a study of vaccination effects on CD4 cells after COVID-19. These TCRs are of unknown antigen specificity. Measured with immunoSEQ multiplex PCR; TCRdb has only the in-frame clones, and not every one. This table has about 33,000 clones, around 73% appearing once. The sample here was CD4+ T cells from PBMCs cultured with HCoV-NL63 spike peptides, taken before COVID-19 vaccination. Receptors originate from a human donor who had a prior SARS-CoV-2 infection. Each CDR3 is given with its conserved first and last residue. The D gene is left open where the match is weak. Not every row has a clone size; where given, it reads once, few, many or a size class.

v_call	clone_size	j_call	d_call	cdr3_nt	cdr3_aa
TRBV6-2/TRBV6-3	-	TRBJ2-1	TRBD2	TGTGCCAGCAGTTACAGTTTGAAGACTAGCGGGAGTTACAATGAGCAGTTCTTC	CASSYSLKTSGSYNEQFF
TRBV5-1	-	TRBJ2-7	-	TGCGCCAGCAGCTTGAGGGTCAGGGGCTCCTACGAGCAGTACTTC	CASSLRVRGSYEQYF
TRBV4-1	-	TRBJ2-7	TRBD1	TGCGCCAGCAGCCGGGGGTGGGGGACAGGGGGCAAGGAGCAGTACTTC	CASSRGWGTGGKEQYF
TRBV6-5	-	TRBJ2-7	TRBD1	TGTGCCAGCAGCCCAGGGGGCCCCTACGAGCAGTACTTC	CASSPGGPYEQYF
TRBV15	-	TRBJ1-5	-	TGTGCCACCAGCAGAGAAGGGGAGAGGGGTCAGCCCCAGCATTTT	CATSREGERGQPQHF
TRBV9	-	TRBJ2-2	-	TGTGCCAGCAGCGTAGCTATGCGCGGGGTGGCGGCCGGGGAGCTGTTTTTT	CASSVAMRGVAAGELFF
TRBV7-6	-	TRBJ1-5	-	TGTGCCAGCAGCTTAGTCCCTTGTCAGGCTAGCAATCAGCCCCAGCATTTT	CASSLVPCQASNQPQHF
TRBV28	-	TRBJ1-3	-	TGTGCCAGCAACCCTAGTCCTGGGGAAGGAAACACCATATATTTT	CASNPSPGEGNTIYF
TRBV9	-	TRBJ2-7	-	TGTGCCAGCAGCGTAGGTAGCGGATACTCCTACGAGCAGTACTTC	CASSVGSGYSYEQYF
TRBV2	-	TRBJ1-5	TRBD1	TGTGCCAGCAGGTCGGGACAGTTCTGGCAGCCCCAGCATTTT	CASRSGQFWQPQHF
TRBV11-2	-	TRBJ1-4	TRBD1	TGTGCCAGCAGCTCCACAGGGGCTCGGGAAAAACTGTTTTTT	CASSSTGAREKLFF
TRBV10-3	-	TRBJ2-1	-	TGTGCCATCAGTGAGTCGGGGACTCAGTTCTTC	CAISESGTQFF
TRBV27	-	TRBJ2-7	TRBD2	TGTGCCCGGGGGGGGGACGAGCAGTACTTC	CARGGDEQYF
TRBV27	-	TRBJ2-1	TRBD2	TGTGCCAGCAGTGTACTAGCGGGGGAATTCTACAATGAGCAGTTCTTC	CASSVLAGEFYNEQFF
TRBV6-1	-	TRBJ1-6	TRBD1	TGTGCCAGCAGTGAAGTGACCTGGGGGACAGGACTTTGGTCACCCCTCCACTTT	CASSEVTWGTGLWSPLHF
TRBV9	-	TRBJ2-3	TRBD2	TGTGCCAGCAGCGACGGACTAGGAGGCACAGATACGCAGTATTTT	CASSDGLGGTDTQYF
TRBV19	-	TRBJ2-3	-	TGTGCCAGTAGTAAGACAGGCCGGGACCGGGGGGATACGCAGTATTTT	CASSKTGRDRGDTQYF
TRBV2	once	TRBJ1-4	TRBD1	TGTGCCAGCAGCGCAGGGACAGGGGGCGTCGGTAATGAAAAACTGTTTTTT	CASSAGTGGVGNEKLFF
TRBV19	-	TRBJ1-5	-	TGTGCCAGTAGTAGTGTTCGGGGCCTCCAGGCGCCCCAGCATTTT	CASSSVRGLQAPQHF
TRBV3-1/TRBV3-2	-	TRBJ2-1	-	TGTGCCAGCAGCCAAGCGGCACAGGGCAGCTCCTACAATGAGCAGTTCTTC	CASSQAAQGSSYNEQFF
TRBV9	-	TRBJ2-3	-	TGTGCCAGCAGCGCCCAGGGGAGACCCGTCGAGGGCACAGATACGCAGTATTTT	CASSAQGRPVEGTDTQYF
TRBV4-1	few	TRBJ2-7	-	TGCGCCAGCAGCCAAGATCGGGTCGTAGGTGTCGAGCAGTACTTC	CASSQDRVVGVEQYF
TRBV7-9	once	TRBJ1-2	-	TGTGCCAGCAGCTTAGATCTACAGGGTGGGGGCTACACCTTC	CASSLDLQGGGYTF
TRBV7-9	once	TRBJ1-1	-	TGTGCCAGCAGCGACCAGGGGAAATCCTTCTTGATGAACACTGAAGCTTTCTTT	CASSDQGKSFLMNTEAFF
TRBV7-2	once	TRBJ2-7	TRBD1	TGTGCCAGCAGTCGACAGGGGACGGACTCCTACGAGCAGTACTTC	CASSRQGTDSYEQYF
TRBV7-9	few	TRBJ1-6	-	TGTGCCAGCAGCTCGGGACCGCGTTCAGCGCCCCTCCACTTT	CASSSGPRSAPLHF
TRBV3-1/TRBV3-2	few	TRBJ2-3	-	TGTGCCAGCAGCCTTCTCACTTCAGATACGCAGTATTTT	CASSLLTSDTQYF
TRBV5-6	-	TRBJ2-3	-	TGTGCCAGCAGCTTGGACTGGGGGTCAGCAGATACGCAGTATTTT	CASSLDWGSADTQYF
TRBV5-4	-	TRBJ2-7	-	TGTGCCACGTATAGCGCGAGCTCCTACGAGCAGTACTTC	CATYSASSYEQYF
TRBV24-1	-	TRBJ2-3	-	TGTGCCACCAGTGATTCCAGCGGATTCACAGATACGCAGTATTTT	CATSDSSGFTDTQYF
TRBV30	few	TRBJ1-5	TRBD1	TGTGCCTGGAGCCCCGGACAGGCCCTGAACCAGCCCCAGCATTTT	CAWSPGQALNQPQHF
TRBV4-1	-	TRBJ2-3	-	TGCGCCAGCAGCCAAGCGGCTACCCGCCCCACAGATACGCAGTATTTT	CASSQAATRPTDTQYF
TRBV11-2	once	TRBJ1-6	-	TGTGCCAGCAGCTTTCGTGGCCAGGGCGGGGGTAATTCACCCCTCCACTTT	CASSFRGQGGGNSPLHF
TRBV7-3	-	TRBJ2-3	-	TGTGCCAGCAGCTTAACCCCTAAGACATACGGCCCAGATACGCAGTATTTT	CASSLTPKTYGPDTQYF
TRBV2	-	TRBJ1-2	-	TGTGCCAGCAGTGAAAATAAGGTTGGCTACACCTTC	CASSENKVGYTF
TRBV21-1	-	TRBJ2-7	-	TGTGCCAGCAGCAAACCGTCAGGGGCCGGCTCCTACGAGCAGTACTTC	CASSKPSGAGSYEQYF
TRBV5-1	medium-sized	TRBJ1-2	-	TGCGCCAGCAGCTTGGTGCCGGGGGAGGACTATGGCTACACCTTC	CASSLVPGEDYGYTF
TRBV5-1	-	TRBJ1-3	TRBD1	TGCGCCAGCAGCTGGGGGACAGGGGGTTCCTCTGGAAACACCATATATTTT	CASSWGTGGSSGNTIYF
TRBV10-3	few	TRBJ2-3	-	TGTGCCATCAGTGCAAGAGAGACGCAGTATTTT	CAISARETQYF
TRBV5-1	-	TRBJ1-4	TRBD1	TGCGCCAGCAGCCCGCTGTCTACAGGGGGTGAAAAACTGTTTTTT	CASSPLSTGGEKLFF
TRBV6-1	-	TRBJ2-1	-	TGTGCCAGCAGTGAAGCGACCCAGATTCGGGAAAGTGAGCAGTTCTTC	CASSEATQIRESEQFF
TRBV6-2/TRBV6-3	-	TRBJ2-1	-	TGTGCCAGCAGTTACTCGATGACGGGGCCGGTGCAGTTCTTC	CASSYSMTGPVQFF
TRBV9	-	TRBJ2-2	-	TGTGCCAGCAGCCCGGGGCCGAACACCGGGGAGCTGTTTTTT	CASSPGPNTGELFF
TRBV9	-	TRBJ2-3	-	TGTGCCAGCAGCGTACTATCCGGCACAGATACGCAGTATTTT	CASSVLSGTDTQYF
TRBV2	-	TRBJ2-7	-	TGTGCCAGCAGTGACTTGCGGGCTGGACTCTACGAGCAGTACTTC	CASSDLRAGLYEQYF
TRBV5-1	-	TRBJ1-2	-	TGCGCCAGCAGCTTGACAATAGGGTATGGCTACACCTTC	CASSLTIGYGYTF
TRBV28	-	TRBJ2-1	TRBD2	TGTGCCAGCAGTTCACTAGCGGGAGGGGTAAATGAGCAGTTCTTC	CASSSLAGGVNEQFF
TRBV27	-	TRBJ1-2	TRBD1	TGTGCCAGCAGTTCCCCACAGGGGGGAATTTACATTAACTATGGCTACACCTTC	CASSSPQGGIYINYGYTF
TRBV19	-	TRBJ1-1	-	TGTGCCAGTATGACGGACGGGGGCACTGAAGCTTTCTTT	CASMTDGGTEAFF